What follows are 22 T cell receptor beta chains derived from one specimen sequenced in a study of T cells in Graves' hyperthyroidism and ophthalmopathy. Amplification of TCR beta CDR3 regions was performed using RNA transcripts as template. Researchers ran a first-round RT-PCR on the TCR CDR3 using the HTBI primer set. TCRdb itself ran the multiplex PCR reads through MiXCR, one entry per CDR3 protein. The sample carries some 270,000 distinct CDR3 sequences, approximately 13% recorded once. Sequencing used blood. Receptors originate from a woman between 40 and 55 years old with Graves' hyperthyroidism.

Many counts were recorded for this clonotype. The genes are TRBV18 and TRBJ2-5; D gene ambiguous. The V end lost 8 bases, the J end lost 1 base, and 11 bases lay between the germline ends. Germline assignment: CDR1 KGHSH and CDR2 LQKENI. CDR3 length equals 13 residues. The CDR3 is CASSPGRQETQYF. As DNA, the CDR3 is TGTGCCAGCAGCCCCGGCCGCCAAGAGACCCAGTACTTC. Full variable domain (outside the CDR3, taken from reference TRBV18 and TRBJ2-5): NAGVMQNPRHLVRRRGQEARLRCSPMKGHSHVYWYRQLPEEGLKFMVYLQKENIIDESGMPKERFSAEFPKEGPSILRIQQVVRGDSAAYFCASSPGRQETQYFGPGTRLLVL.

This clonotype was seen at least ten times. In DNA form, the CDR3 reads TGTGCCAGCAGTTACCCCCCCTTTAGACATGAGCAGTTCTTC. Encoded protein: CASSYPPFRHEQFF. The chain carries TRBV6-2 or TRBV6-3 and TRBJ2-1; D gene uncertain. Trimming pared 2 bases from V and 8 bases from J, leaving 13 bases between. The germline CDR1 and CDR2 sequences are MNHEY and SVGEGT. This CDR3 is 14 amino acids long.

On this clonotype itself: This could be a read error, since a much larger clone is one nucleotide away. The gene calls are TRBV5-5 and TRBJ1-2, with TRBD1 matching 7 bases. CDR3 size: 14 residues. Looked up from germline, CDR1 is SGHKS and CDR2 is YYEKEE (reference sequence). The CDR3 DNA reads as TGCGCCAGCAGCCAACCGGGACAGCGCCATGGCTACACCTTC. This sequence encodes CASSQPGQRHGYTF.

The J gene is TRBJ2-3, the V gene TRBV12-5; D is undetermined. The germline V and J ends were trimmed by 0 bases and 2 bases, with 6 bases remaining between them. CDR1 LGHNT and CDR2 FRNRAP come from the germline V gene. The CDR3 contains 14 residues. In DNA, the CDR3 is TGTGCTAGTGGTTTGGTCGACAACACAGATACGCAGTATTTT. This translates into CASGLVDNTDTQYF.

This rearrangement joins TRBV6-1 to TRBJ1-2, with 7 nucleotides matching TRBD1. Unmatched junction bases numbered 2, after V lost 3 bases and J lost 4 bases. In germline, CDR1 is MNHNS, CDR2 SASEGT. The CDR3 runs 13 residues. CDR3 amino acids: CASSETGFYGYTF. CDR3 DNA: TGTGCCAGCAGTGAGACAGGGTTCTATGGCTACACCTTC.

The chain joins TRBV20-1 to TRBJ2-5; 12 positions match TRBD2. The ends lost 3 bases at V and 4 bases at J; junction bases unmatched: 6. Germline V gene lookup returns CDR1 DFQATT and CDR2 SNEGSKA (reference sequence). The CDR3 contains 15 residues. The CDR3 sequence is CSARDLAGGGETQYF. CDR3 DNA: TGCAGTGCTAGGGACCTAGCGGGAGGGGGAGAGACCCAGTACTTC.

The chain employs TRBV15 and TRBJ2-5; no clear D gene. The CDR3 consists of 14 residues. V gave up 5 bases and J gave up 2 bases, with 12 bases separating them. Germline V gene lookup returns CDR1 LNHNV and CDR2 YYDKDF (reference sequence). The CDR3 region has the DNA TGTGCCACCAGCGAGAAGGACGGTCAAGAGACCCAGTACTTC. This codes for CATSEKDGQETQYF.

About this clonotype: This may be a read error, as it is one base from a much larger clone. This rearrangement joins TRBV5-1 to TRBJ2-1; D ambiguous. There are 16 residues in the CDR3. Looked up from germline, CDR1 is SGHRS and CDR2 is YFSETQ. CDR3 in DNA: TGCGCCAGCAGCCGAGAACAAATATCATCCTACAATGAGCTGTTCTTC. It translates to CASSREQISSYNELFF. Looking up the rest from reference TRBV5-1 and TRBJ2-1 gives the full variable domain: KAGVTQTPRYLIKTRGQQVTLSCSPISGHRSVSWYQQTPGQGLQFLFEYFSETQRNKGNFPGRFSGRQFSNSRSEMNVSTLELGDSALYLCASSREQISSYNELFFGPGTRLTVL.

This clonotype was counted many times. The rearrangement links TRBV7-9 to TRBJ1-1; the D is unclear. V was trimmed by 1 base and J by 10 bases, leaving 10 bases between them. The CDR3 runs to 12 residues. Germline values: CDR1 SEHNR, CDR2 FQNEAQ (reference sequence). This chain's CDR3 is CASSLGVDGAFF. In DNA, the CDR3 is TGTGCCAGCAGCTTAGGGGTAGACGGAGCTTTCTTT.

Many counts were recorded for this clonotype. V is TRBV3-1 and J is TRBJ2-1; 14 bases align to TRBD2. After removal of 5 bases from V and 9 bases from J, the junction contained 9 bases not matched to a gene. The germline V gene has CDR1 LGHDT and CDR2 YNNKEL (reference sequence). This CDR3 is built from 16 residues. CDR3 in amino acids: CASSDQTSGRASEQFF. CDR3 DNA sequence: TGTGCCAGCAGCGACCAGACTAGCGGGAGGGCCAGTGAGCAGTTCTTC.

This clonotype came up many times. The chain recombines TRBV7-9 with TRBJ2-5, with 8 positions matching TRBD2. Per germline, CDR1 SEHNR and CDR2 FQNEAQ (reference sequence). Germline trimming cut 1 base from V and 5 bases from J; bases unmatched to any gene: 6. The length of the CDR3 is 15 residues. For the CDR3, the DNA is TGTGCCAGCAGCTTAGGCCTAGCGGGCGATGAGACCCAGTACTTC. This codes for CASSLGLAGDETQYF.

A note on this clonotype: This could be a read error, since a much larger clone is one nucleotide away. The chain has TRBV12-5 and TRBJ2-2; D is ambiguous. The CDR3 runs to 14 residues. From germline, CDR1 is LGHNT and CDR2 FRNRAP. V lost 1 base and J lost 5, with 8 bases in between. The CDR3 loop reads CASGLAHGTGELFF. The CDR3 region has the DNA TGTGCTAGTGGTTTGGCACACGGGACCGGGGAGCTGTTTTTT.

In this sample, this clonotype turned up a few times. The chain joins TRBV2 to TRBJ1-1; D not resolved. The CDR3 sequence is 13 residues long. Looked up from germline, CDR1 is SNHLY and CDR2 is FYNNEI. V was shortened by 8 bases and J by 3 bases, with 13 bases between the two germline ends. CDR3 sequence (DNA): TGTGCCAGCCGAACCGGGAGGGACACTGAAGCTTTCTTT. Protein product: CASRTGRDTEAFF.

Many counts were recorded for this clonotype. The chain has TRBV30 and TRBJ2-7; TRBD1 aligns across 8 bases. With V trimmed by 3 bases and J by 6 bases, 7 bases remained unmatched. Per germline, CDR1 GTSNPN and CDR2 SVGIG (reference sequence). The CDR3 sequence is 13 residues long. CDR3: CAWRDRDLIEQYF. The CDR3, as DNA: TGTGCCTGGAGGGACAGGGACCTGATCGAGCAGTACTTC.

There are many counts of this clonotype. This chain uses TRBV27 with TRBJ2-1, with TRBD2 identical over 9 bases. V was clipped by 2 bases and J by 9 bases; unmatched bases: 11. This CDR3 region has 16 residues. Germline values: CDR1 MNHEY, CDR2 SMNVEV (reference sequence). CDR3 sequence reads: CASSLLREGPYGEQFF. The CDR3 DNA reads TGTGCCAGCAGTTTACTGCGGGAGGGCCCTTACGGTGAGCAGTTCTTC.

The chain joins TRBV29-1 to TRBJ2-3, with 7 bases aligning to TRBD2. V dropped 4 bases and J dropped 8; count of bases not matched to a gene: 12. The CDR3 runs to 14 residues. Germline lookup yields CDR1 SQVTM and CDR2 ANQGSEA. As DNA, the CDR3 is TGCAGCGTTGCGGCTAGCGGTTCAATTGGTACGCAGTATTTT. Translating gives CSVAASGSIGTQYF.

This clonotype occurred many times. The rearrangement links TRBV3-1 to TRBJ2-5, with 14 positions matching TRBD2. Germline V gives CDR1 LGHDT, CDR2 YNNKEL (reference sequence). The CDR3 covers 15 residues. Trimming cost V 4 bases and J 5 bases; bases outside gene matches: 3. This CDR3 reads CASSRLAGGPETQYF. The CDR3 nucleotides read TGTGCCAGCAGCCGACTAGCGGGAGGGCCGGAGACCCAGTACTTC.

To note about this clonotype: A junction boundary mismatches the germline segment, possibly from a read error. CDR3 region: CASLQAVPYGQYF. In nucleotides, the CDR3 is TGTGCCAGCCTTCAAGCTGTTCCTTACGGGCAGTACTTC. The chain recombines TRBV6-1 with TRBJ2-7; no definite D call. The germline V gene encodes CDR1 MNHNS and CDR2 SASEGT. The CDR3 consists of 13 residues.

This clonotype showed up just a few times. The CDR3 spells CASADRDSGNTIYF. The CDR3 region has the DNA TGTGCCAGCGCCGACAGGGACTCTGGAAACACCATATATTTT. V is TRBV25-1 and J is TRBJ1-3, with 7 bases lining up with TRBD1. The CDR3 runs 14 residues. Germline V gives CDR1 MGHDK, CDR2 SYGVNS. V lost 8 bases and J lost 0; bases outside the gene matches: 4.

Turning to this clonotype: This may be a read error, as it is one base from a much larger clone. Here the CDR3 omits its conserved ending phenylalanine or tryptophan, so a read error is the likely source. The CDR3, as DNA: TGTGCCAGCTCACCACGGGCGGACTCACCCCTCCACCTT. Translated, it gives CASSPRADSPLHL. This sequence joins TRBV18 and TRBJ1-6; D uncertain. V shed 1 base and J shed 10 bases, with 8 bases lying between them. This CDR3 is 13 amino acids long. Germline V gene lookup returns CDR1 KGHSH and CDR2 LQKENI.

This clonotype was detected ten times or more. V gene TRBV18 combines with J gene TRBJ2-3; possible D gene TRBD2, 6 bases. This CDR3 has 14 residues. The V end lost 2 bases, the J end lost 5 bases, and 11 bases lay between the germline ends. CDR1 and CDR2 (germline): KGHSH, LQKENI. The CDR3 DNA reads as TGTGCCAGCTCACCAGGGGCAGCGGGAGATACGCAGTATTTT. Amino acids: CASSPGAAGDTQYF.

This clonotype was seen at least ten times. The V gene is TRBV28, the J gene TRBJ1-5, with 7 bases fitting TRBD1. In germline, CDR1 is MDHEN, CDR2 SYDVKM. The CDR3 covers 14 residues. V dropped 6 bases and J dropped 2; count of bases not matched to a gene: 4. CDR3: CASSSGGGNQPQHF. As DNA, the CDR3 is TGTGCCAGCAGCTCAGGGGGGGGCAATCAGCCCCAGCATTTT.